This T cell receptor (beta chain) was identified in a study of Tregs in tolerant kidney transplant recipients. Here immunoSEQ multiplex PCR was the method, and the copy in TCRdb shows in-frame clones only, minus some. In the table there are 100,000 or so clones, 80% to 95% of which are singletons. Regarding this clone: Antigen specificity is unknown.

Recipients received nonmyeloablative bone marrow transplants from related graft donors, with transient mixed chimerism. Study-wide results and limits: This study did not directly address biological reproducibility.

From germline, CDR1 is MNHEY and CDR2 SVGAGI. V dropped 2 bases and J dropped 2; count of bases not matched to a gene: 5. The CDR3 loop spans 16 amino acids. This clonotype originated in a human patient who received a combined kidney and bone marrow transplant. Some of the T cells might come from the graft donor. The chain couples TRBV6-5 to TRBJ1-4; 7 bases match TRBD1. Specimen: CD4+ T cells from blood (PBMCs), collected 12 months after the transplant. The CDR3 loop reads CASSYALTGTNEKLFF. CDR3 bases: TGTGCCAGCAGTTACGCTTTGACAGGGACTAATGAAAAACTGTTTTTT.